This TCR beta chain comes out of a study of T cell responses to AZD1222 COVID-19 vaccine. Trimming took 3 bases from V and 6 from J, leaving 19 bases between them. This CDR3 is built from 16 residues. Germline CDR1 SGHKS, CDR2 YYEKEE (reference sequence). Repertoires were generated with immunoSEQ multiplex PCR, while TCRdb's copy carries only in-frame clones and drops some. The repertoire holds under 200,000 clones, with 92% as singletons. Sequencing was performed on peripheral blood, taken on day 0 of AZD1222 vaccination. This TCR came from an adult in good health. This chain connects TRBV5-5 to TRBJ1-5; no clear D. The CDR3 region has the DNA TGTGCCAGCAGCTCCGATGCGGGCCGCGAGTTTCAGCCCCAGCATTTT. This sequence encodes CASSSDAGREFQPQHF.